This T cell receptor beta chain comes out of a study of blood T cell repertoires in COVID-19. The table came from immunoSEQ multiplex PCR; TCRdb's copy has only in-frame clones and leaves some out. The sample shows about 500,000 clones, roughly nine tenths of them seen only once. Note on this clone: The same CDR3 is also encoded by other DNA sequences in this sample.

The germline CDR1 and CDR2 sequences are SGHRS and YFSETQ. The germline V and J ends were trimmed by 1 base and 1 base, with 9 bases remaining between them. The CDR3 consists of 15 residues. Sequencing was done on a sample of peripheral blood. J is TRBJ1-5 and V is TRBV5-1; maybe TRBD1 (5 bases). This TCR was sampled from a woman aged 45-59 years with COVID-19, enrolled during active disease. The CDR3 sequence: CASSLTGLSNQPQHF. For the CDR3, the DNA is TGCGCCAGCAGCTTGACAGGCCTCAGCAATCAGCCCCAGCATTTT.